The 22 T cell receptor beta chains given below trace back to one sample, sequenced in a study of T cell responses to AZD1222 COVID-19 vaccine. Assay used: immunoSEQ multiplex PCR; TCRdb lists only in-frame clones, some missing. Among tens of thousands of clones, roughly nine tenths were seen once, and the ten largest hold approximately 4.2%. Sequencing used peripheral blood, obtained on day 0 of AZD1222 vaccination. These receptors were collected from an adult in good health.

V gene TRBV5-5 combines with J gene TRBJ2-7; 7 bases line up with TRBD1. CDR1 and CDR2 from the germline V gene are SGHKS and YYEKEE (reference sequence). This CDR3 region has 16 residues. The ends lost 4 bases at V and 2 bases at J; junction bases unmatched: 12. In DNA form, the CDR3 reads TGTGCCAGCAGCACGCTCCCCGGGCAGGGGGCCTACGAGCAGTACTTC. Translated: CASSTLPGQGAYEQYF.

This clone was seen only once. This chain uses TRBV6-5 with TRBJ1-1; no firm D call. The CDR3 loop spans 14 amino acids. Germline values: CDR1 MNHEY, CDR2 SVGAGI. Trimming shortened V by 7 bases and J by 1 base, and 13 bases separated the two germline ends. CDR3 DNA: TGTGCCAGCACCCCCTTTGAAGAGAACACTGAAGCTTTCTTT. It codes for CASTPFEENTEAFF.

This clone was picked up one time. This chain links TRBV5-1 with TRBJ1-2, with 10 nucleotides matching TRBD1. The germline gives CDR1 SGHRS, CDR2 YFSETQ. The length of the CDR3 is 15 residues. V was pared by 4 bases and J by 6 bases, with 9 bases of the junction left unmatched. The CDR3 reads CASSTGQGETNGYTF. The DNA for the CDR3 is TGCGCCAGCAGCACCGGACAGGGGGAGACCAATGGCTACACCTTC.

This chain uses TRBV2 with TRBJ2-7; either TRBD1 or TRBD2 may supply D (6 bases each). With 7 bases removed from V and 5 bases from J, the gap between germline ends came to 24 bases. The germline V gene encodes CDR1 SNHLY and CDR2 FYNNEI. The length of the CDR3 is 16 residues. The CDR3 coding sequence is TGTGCCAGCACTAAGATAAAGGTTAGGGGGGCGCACGAGCAGTACTTC. Its translation: CASTKIKVRGAHEQYF.

This rearrangement joins TRBV6-1 to TRBJ1-2, with D maybe TRBD1 (6 bases). This CDR3 region has 16 residues. Germline V CDR1 and CDR2: MNHNS, SASEGT. Trimming removed 3 bases from V and 3 bases from J, with 17 bases in between. The CDR3 DNA reads as TGTGCCAGCAGTGACCCGACAGGCCGGGGTGACTATGGCTACACCTTC. This codes for CASSDPTGRGDYGYTF.

The CDR3 sequence is CASSQGLAGIGETQYF. The CDR3 coding sequence is TGCGCCAGCAGCCAGGGACTAGCGGGGATCGGAGAGACCCAGTACTTC. This chain joins TRBV5-1 and TRBJ2-5; 13 nucleotides match TRBD2. Germline CDR1 is SGHRS and CDR2 is YFSETQ. This CDR3 is built from 16 residues. The trim removed 4 bases at V and 4 bases at J, leaving 7 bases unmatched.

The chain carries TRBV3-1 (or the pseudogene TRBV3-2) and TRBJ2-1, with 11 positions matching TRBD2. Germline CDR1 is LGHDT and CDR2 is YNNKEL (reference sequence). This CDR3 contains 15 residues. Trimming removed 6 bases from V and 7 bases from J; junction bases left unmatched: 8. This CDR3 reads CASRKLAGVSNEQFF. In DNA, the CDR3 is TGTGCCAGCAGGAAACTAGCGGGAGTTTCGAATGAGCAGTTCTTC.

V gene TRBV7-8 combines with J gene TRBJ1-2, with a possible D match to TRBD1 (6 bases). The CDR3 extends over 16 amino acids. CDR1 and CDR2 from the germline V gene are SGHVS and FQNEAQ. Trimming took off 5 bases at V and 2 bases at J, with 18 bases between the two ends. The DNA of the CDR3 is TGTGCCAGCAGCCAGGGGAGGCGGGGCAGGAACTATGGCTACACCTTC. Translation: CASSQGRRGRNYGYTF.

The CDR3 spells CASSLQGAVGYTF. The CDR3 DNA reads TGTGCCAGCAGCTTACAGGGGGCGGTAGGCTACACCTTC. This chain uses TRBV5-4 with TRBJ1-2; 9 nucleotides match TRBD1. The CDR3 length is 13 residues. V shed 2 bases and J 8 bases; nucleotides not matched to a gene: 4. Per the germline V gene, CDR1 is SGHNT and CDR2 is YYREEE (reference sequence). Complete variable domain (other parts from reference TRBV5-4 and TRBJ1-2): ETGVTQSPTHLIKTRGQQVTLRCSSQSGHNTVSWYQQALGQGPQFIFQYYREEENGRGNFPPRFSGLQFPNYSSELNVNALELDDSALYLCASSLQGAVGYTFGSGTRLTVV.

The rearrangement uses TRBV6-9 and TRBJ2-1; tentatively, D is TRBD2 (6 bases). V dropped 5 bases and J dropped 4 bases, with 15 bases sitting between them. The CDR3 covers 15 residues. Germline loops: CDR1 MNHGY, CDR2 SVAAGI. In nucleotides, the CDR3 is TGTGCCAGCAGTACCAGTGCAGGGAGGTACAATGAGCAGTTCTTC. This gives the protein CASSTSAGRYNEQFF.

Details on this clone: The same CDR3 also results from other DNA sequences found in this sample. V gene TRBV19 combines with J gene TRBJ1-1, with D unclear. The CDR3 is 13 amino acids. Trimming cost V 0 bases and J 1 base, with 3 bases left between them. CDR1 LNHDA and CDR2 SQIVND come from the germline V gene (reference sequence). As DNA, the CDR3 is TGTGCCAGTAGTATAGATCCGAACACTGAAGCTTTCTTT. Translating gives CASSIDPNTEAFF.

Comments on this clone: Other DNA sequences of this sample code for an identical CDR3. The chain recombines TRBV3-1 (or the pseudogene TRBV3-2) with TRBJ1-2; D not resolved. Per germline, CDR1 LGHDT and CDR2 YNNKEL (reference sequence). CDR3 length equals 12 residues. With 3 bases removed from V and 1 base from J, the gap between germline ends came to 3 bases. The CDR3 DNA sequence: TGTGCCAGCAGCCAGGGTAACTATGGCTACACCTTC. Protein: CASSQGNYGYTF.

The chain employs TRBV30 and TRBJ1-2, with TRBD1 matching over 7 bases. The CDR3 has 13 amino acids. J gave up 4 bases and V 7 bases, and 9 bases lay outside the gene matches. CDR1 and CDR2 (germline): GTSNPN, SVGIG (reference sequence). The CDR3 here is CASFIGDSYGYTF. The CDR3 nucleotides read TGTGCCTCGTTCATCGGGGACAGCTATGGCTACACCTTC.

The rearrangement joins TRBV27 to TRBJ1-1, with 7 nucleotides matching TRBD1. The germline gives CDR1 MNHEY, CDR2 SMNVEV (reference sequence). There are 16 residues in the CDR3. Trimming at V came to 6 bases and at J to 0 bases, leaving 10 bases not matched to a gene. DNA of the CDR3: TGTGCCAGCAGATCCCCAGACGGGACAGTGAACACTGAAGCTTTCTTT. Translated, it gives CASRSPDGTVNTEAFF.

The chain couples TRBV6-5 to TRBJ2-2, with 12 bases identical to TRBD2. The germline CDR1 and CDR2 sequences are MNHEY and SVGAGI. This CDR3 is built from 15 residues. The V and J ends lost 6 bases and 5 bases, in that order; junction bases with no gene match: 4. The CDR3 sequence: CASSSTSGRTGELFF. The CDR3 DNA follows: TGTGCCAGCAGCTCCACTAGCGGGAGGACCGGGGAGCTGTTTTTT.

This sequence joins TRBV3-1 (or the pseudogene TRBV3-2) and TRBJ2-3, with 10 bases that match TRBD2. CDR3 length equals 17 residues. V trimming: 0 bases; J trimming: 2 bases; junction bases outside the gene matches: 5. Germline assignment: CDR1 LGHDT and CDR2 YNNKEL (reference sequence). In nucleotides, the CDR3 is TGTGCCAGCAGCCAAGATTGGACTAGCGGTTACACAGATACGCAGTATTTT. Protein: CASSQDWTSGYTDTQYF.

This sequence joins TRBV7-3 and TRBJ2-1; D ambiguous. CDR1 SGHTA and CDR2 FQGTGA come from the germline V gene. Trimming took off 5 bases at V and 9 bases at J, with 20 bases between the two ends. The CDR3 sequence is 15 residues long. The CDR3 DNA follows: TGTGCCAGCAGCCCCACAGCCCCGGCACAGTCTGAGCAGTTCTTC. This gives the protein CASSPTAPAQSEQFF.

The V gene is TRBV7-3, the J gene TRBJ2-1; TRBD2 agrees at 7 bases. The CDR3 consists of 15 residues. The germline V gene encodes CDR1 SGHTA and CDR2 FQGTGA. With V trimmed by 5 bases and J by 6 bases, 10 bases remained unmatched. CDR3 protein: CASSLRASGVNEQFF. For the CDR3, the DNA is TGTGCCAGCAGCCTAAGGGCTAGCGGAGTCAATGAGCAGTTCTTC.

This rearrangement joins TRBV2 to TRBJ1-1; the D is unclear. This CDR3 has 11 residues. Trimming took 6 bases from V and 10 from J, leaving 12 bases between them. In germline, CDR1 is SNHLY, CDR2 FYNNEI. DNA for the CDR3: TGTGCCAGCAGGATCGAGGTACGAGCTTTCTTT. Translating gives CASRIEVRAFF.

The rearrangement uses TRBV7-2 and TRBJ2-1, with no clear D. The germline V gene has CDR1 SGHTA and CDR2 FQGNSA. The V end was cut by 5 bases, the J end by 9 bases, with 14 bases between. The CDR3 runs to 13 residues. The CDR3 coding sequence is TGTGCCAGCAGCCCTCAAGGACGCAGTGAGCAGTTCTTC. This gives the protein CASSPQGRSEQFF.

In its sample, this clone was seen a few times. The chain uses TRBV7-2 and TRBJ1-2; D gene ambiguous. Trimming removed 1 base from V and 5 bases from J, with 8 bases in between. Germline CDR1 is SGHTA and CDR2 is FQGNSA. The CDR3 runs to 13 residues. CDR3 protein: CASSLGQVYGYTF. Written as DNA, the CDR3 is TGTGCCAGCAGCTTAGGACAAGTTTATGGCTACACCTTC.

The chain recombines TRBV19 with TRBJ1-2; 12 nucleotides match TRBD1. J lost 7 bases, V lost 5 bases, and 11 bases had no gene match. CDR3 length: 16 residues. CDR1 LNHDA and CDR2 SQIVND come from the germline V gene (reference sequence). This CDR3 is CASSPRGGQGAGGYTF. Here the CDR3 DNA reads TGTGCCAGTAGTCCTCGGGGGGGACAGGGGGCCGGTGGCTACACCTTC.